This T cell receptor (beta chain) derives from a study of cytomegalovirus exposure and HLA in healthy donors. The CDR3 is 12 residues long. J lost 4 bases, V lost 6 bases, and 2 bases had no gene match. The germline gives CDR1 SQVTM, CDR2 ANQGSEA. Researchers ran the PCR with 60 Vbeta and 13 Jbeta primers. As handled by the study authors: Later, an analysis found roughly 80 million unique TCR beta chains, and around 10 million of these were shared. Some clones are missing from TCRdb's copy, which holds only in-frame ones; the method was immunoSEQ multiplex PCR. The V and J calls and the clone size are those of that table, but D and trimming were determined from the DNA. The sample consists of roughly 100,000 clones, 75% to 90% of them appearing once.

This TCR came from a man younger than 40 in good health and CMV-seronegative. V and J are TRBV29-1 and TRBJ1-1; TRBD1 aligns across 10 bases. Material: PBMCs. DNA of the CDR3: TGCAGCGTCCGACAGGGGGCCACTGAAGCTTTCTTT. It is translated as CSVRQGATEAFF. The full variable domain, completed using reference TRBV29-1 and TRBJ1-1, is SAVISQKPSRDICQRGTSLTIQCQVDSQVTMMFWYRQQPGQSLTLIATANQGSEATYESGFVIDKFPISRPNLTFSTLTVSNMSPEDSSIYLCSVRQGATEAFFGQGTRLTVV.